The 9 T cell receptor beta chains reported below all come from one sample, sequenced in a study of cytomegalovirus exposure and HLA in healthy donors (dated by TCRdb to about 2017). The library was obtained by the immunoSEQ multiplex PCR assay. For the multiplex PCR, a mixture combining 60 forward primers for TCR Vbeta segments and 13 reverse primers for TCR Jbeta segments was used. TCRdb provides this immuneACCESS table in a form limited to in-frame rearrangements. Some clones are lacking; in checked studies, under half of them reflect an unresolved V gene, and why the rest are absent is not known. Across this sample there are roughly 150,000 clones, with roughly 79% seen only once. The ten most abundant clones make up about 1.3% of the sample. Input material: PBMCs. All receptors come from a man aged 25-40 years in good health and CMV-seronegative.

The chain employs TRBV4-3 and TRBJ2-1, with 12 nucleotides matching TRBD2. The V gene's germline CDR1 is LGHNA and CDR2 YSLEER. Trimming removed 1 base from V and 15 bases from J; junction bases left unmatched: 13. The CDR3 loop spans 16 amino acids. The CDR3 coding sequence is TGCGCCAGCAGCCAAGTCGGGACTAGCGGGTCACACCCGATGTTCTTC. Amino acid sequence: CASSQVGTSGSHPMFF.

The chain is built from TRBV28 and TRBJ2-7; possible D gene TRBD1, 6 bases. CDR1 is MDHEN, CDR2 SYDVKM, per germline. Trimming shortened V by 6 bases and J by 4 bases, and 16 bases separated the two germline ends. This CDR3 has 14 amino acids. The CDR3 nucleotides are TGTGCCAGCAGGGAACAGGGCGTATGGTACGAGCAGTACTTC. Encoded protein: CASREQGVWYEQYF.

This clone appeared a few times. The CDR3: CASSYSSHSPLHF. The CDR3 bases are TGTGCCAGCAGTTATTCTTCTCATTCACCCCTCCACTTT. V is TRBV6-5 and J is TRBJ1-6; D ambiguous. Per germline, CDR1 MNHEY and CDR2 SVGAGI. Trimming took off 3 bases at V and 8 bases at J, with 8 bases between the two ends. This CDR3 region has 13 residues.

V usage is TRBV6-5 and J usage is TRBJ2-7, with 7 bases fitting TRBD1. This CDR3 comprises 14 residues. Germline assignment: CDR1 MNHEY and CDR2 SVGAGI. The junction had 5 bases not matched to a gene; V was cut back by 2 bases and J by 4 bases. The DNA of the CDR3 is TGTGCCAGCAGTTACACGGGACAGTATTACGAGCAGTACTTC. This gives the protein CASSYTGQYYEQYF.

The genes are TRBV7-9 and TRBJ1-4; the D is unclear. The germline V gene encodes CDR1 SEHNR and CDR2 FQNEAQ (reference sequence). Trimming pared 3 bases from V and 0 bases from J, leaving 5 bases between. The CDR3 runs 14 residues. CDR3 residues: CASSFGTTNEKLFF. CDR3 in DNA: TGTGCCAGCAGCTTCGGGACAACTAATGAAAAACTGTTTTTT. Filled out from reference TRBV7-9 and TRBJ1-4, the complete variable domain reads DTGVSQNPRHKITKRGQNVTFRCDPISEHNRLYWYRQTLGQGPEFLTYFQNEAQLEKSRLLSDRFSAERPKGSFSTLEIQRTEQGDSAMYLCASSFGTTNEKLFFGSGTQLSVL.

This chain connects TRBV27 to TRBJ1-2; perhaps TRBD1 as D (6 bases). The V end was cut by 6 bases, the J end by 11 bases, with 19 bases between. The CDR3 totals 13 residues. Germline CDR1 and CDR2: MNHEY and SMNVEV (reference sequence). The DNA for the CDR3 is TGTGCCAGCAGGGACAGTCACTTCTCTGGGTACACCTTC. Protein: CASRDSHFSGYTF.

The chain links TRBV28 to TRBJ1-2; D uncertain. CDR3 length: 13 amino acids. Per the germline V gene, CDR1 is MDHEN and CDR2 is SYDVKM. Trimming took 3 bases from V and 5 from J, leaving 10 bases between them. CDR3 in DNA: TGTGCCAGCAGTTTGCGGGCAGCTTATGGCTACACCTTC. As protein: CASSLRAAYGYTF.

The chain combines TRBV5-4 with TRBJ2-7; D is possibly TRBD1 (6 bases). The ends were cut back, 2 bases at V and 0 bases at J, with 12 bases in the middle. This CDR3 contains 15 residues. Germline V gives CDR1 SGHNT, CDR2 YYREEE (reference sequence). The CDR3 is CASSLFQGFSYEQYF. The CDR3 DNA is TGTGCCAGCAGCTTATTTCAGGGGTTCTCCTACGAGCAGTACTTC.

The rearrangement uses TRBV6-4 and TRBJ2-3; 10 bases match TRBD2. The CDR3 contains 16 residues. V dropped 0 bases and J dropped 4; count of bases not matched to a gene: 4. CDR1 MRHNA and CDR2 SNTAGT come from the germline V gene. As DNA, the CDR3 is TGTGCCAGCAGTGACTCAGAGCGGGGGGGCTCAGATACGCAGTATTTT. Translated: CASSDSERGGSDTQYF.